Each of the 9 T cell receptor beta chains below was sequenced from the same sample in a study of PD-1 blockade in classical Hodgkin lymphoma. TCRdb's table, derived via immunoSEQ multiplex PCR, lists solely in-frame clones and lacks some. This sample carries about 24,000 clones, roughly 70% of them seen once, and the ten largest clones take about 19%. Time point defined: cycle 4 day 1 (C4D1), after around six weeks of nivolumab. All trial patients relapsed after autologous stem cell transplantation. Source: peripheral blood mononuclear cells (PBMCs), taken before the fourth cycle of nivolumab. These TCRs come from a human donor with classical Hodgkin lymphoma.

The rearrangement joins TRBV21-1 to TRBJ2-1; the D call in the table, TRBD1, was not verified against the DNA. TRBV21-1 is listed as a pseudogene. CDR3 length equals 17 residues. Written as DNA, the CDR3 is TGTGCCAGCAGCGTCCCCGGACAGGGGAGCTCCTACAATGAGCAGTTCTTC. The encoded protein is CASSVPGQGSSYNEQFF.

The chain joins TRBV4-1 to TRBJ2-7, with D hard to call. The CDR3 runs to 14 residues. Trimming took off 3 bases at V and 3 bases at J, with 12 bases between the two ends. The germline CDR1 and CDR2 sequences are MGHRA and YSYEKL. The CDR3, as DNA: TGCGCCAGCAGCCAGGACCAAATGGTCTACGAGCAGTACTTC. It encodes CASSQDQMVYEQYF.

The gene calls are TRBV2 and TRBJ2-4; 8 bases map to TRBD2. The CDR3 totals 14 residues. Trimming cost V 1 base and J 13 bases; bases outside gene matches: 9. CDR1 is SNHLY and CDR2 is FYNNEI in the germline V gene. CDR3 sequence (DNA): TGTGCCAGCAGTGAAGGGGCGGGAGGTCGGAGACAGTACTTC. It is translated as CASSEGAGGRRQYF.

The chain couples TRBV13 to TRBJ1-1, with a weak D call TRBD1 (5 bases). Germline V CDR1 and CDR2: PRHDT, FYEKMQ (reference sequence). The V end was cut by 5 bases, the J end by 4 bases, with 14 bases between. The CDR3 spans 14 residues. The CDR3 region has the DNA TGTGCCAGCAGCGTGGGAGGCAGGGTCACTGAAGCTTTCTTT. The encoded protein is CASSVGGRVTEAFF.

V and J are TRBV5-5 and TRBJ2-7; TRBD2 might be the D (6 bases). This CDR3 is 14 amino acids long. V was shortened by 3 bases and J by 3 bases, with 13 bases between the two germline ends. Germline V CDR1 and CDR2: SGHKS, YYEKEE (reference sequence). CDR3 sequence: CASSSFSGYYEQYF. DNA for the CDR3: TGTGCCAGCAGCTCATTTAGCGGATACTACGAGCAGTACTTC.

This chain uses TRBV5-1 with TRBJ2-2; maybe TRBD2 (5 bases). The V and J ends lost 0 bases and 4 bases respectively, with 16 bases between them. Germline CDR1 SGHRS, CDR2 YFSETQ. The CDR3 is made up of 17 amino acids. CDR3 in amino acids: CASSLDFGVRSTGELFF. For the CDR3, the DNA is TGCGCCAGCAGCTTGGATTTCGGGGTTAGGAGCACCGGGGAGCTGTTTTTT.

The V call is TRBV29-1, the J call TRBJ1-2; 11 bases agree with TRBD1. The CDR3 length is 15 residues. J was trimmed by 8 bases and V by 6 bases; bases with no gene match: 14. Germline-derived CDR1 and CDR2 are SQVTM and ANQGSEA. The CDR3 DNA reads TGCAGCGTCGAGGACAGGGGGCGCGTTGTAGGGGGCTACACCTTC. Translated: CSVEDRGRVVGGYTF. The full variable domain, in which reference TRBV29-1 and TRBJ1-2 provide the parts outside the CDR3, is SAVISQKPSRDICQRGTSLTIQCQVDSQVTMMFWYRQQPGQSLTLIATANQGSEATYESGFVIDKFPISRPNLTFSTLTVSNMSPEDSSIYLCSVEDRGRVVGGYTFGSGTRLTVV.

This clone was seen a few times. The chain carries TRBV18 and TRBJ1-4; D perhaps matches TRBD1 (6 bases). CDR1 is KGHSH, CDR2 LQKENI, per germline. The CDR3 loop spans 14 amino acids. Trimming removed 5 bases at V and 7 bases at J, with 14 bases between. The CDR3 is CASSIQGRGEKLFF. CDR3 coding DNA: TGTGCCAGCTCAATCCAGGGCAGGGGTGAAAAACTGTTTTTT.

The chain is built from TRBV4-2 and TRBJ1-4; no clear D gene. Germline V gene sequence: CDR1 LGHNA, CDR2 YNFKEQ. Trimming pared 0 bases from V and 5 bases from J, leaving 7 bases between. The CDR3 totals 14 residues. The CDR3 bases are TGTGCCAGCAGCCAAGAAAGAGTAAATGAAAAACTGTTTTTT. Amino acid sequence: CASSQERVNEKLFF.